This T cell receptor beta chain emerged from a study of technical replicates of blood from a few donors. CDR1 MGHRA and CDR2 YSYEKL come from the germline V gene. Trimming took off 4 bases at V and 0 bases at J, with 12 bases between the two ends. This CDR3 region has 15 residues. TCRdb's table, derived via immunoSEQ multiplex PCR, lists solely in-frame clones and lacks some. The table includes fewer than 75,000 clones, around 87% detected once. The rearrangement links TRBV4-1 to TRBJ1-1; D gene uncertain. The clonotype was recovered from a human donor in good health. Some clones in this sample may be carry-over from other donors' samples. The sample consisted of PBMCs. The CDR3 DNA sequence: TGCGCCAGCAGCCCCCGCGGCGGGGTGAACACTGAAGCTTTCTTT. Translating it yields CASSPRGGVNTEAFF.